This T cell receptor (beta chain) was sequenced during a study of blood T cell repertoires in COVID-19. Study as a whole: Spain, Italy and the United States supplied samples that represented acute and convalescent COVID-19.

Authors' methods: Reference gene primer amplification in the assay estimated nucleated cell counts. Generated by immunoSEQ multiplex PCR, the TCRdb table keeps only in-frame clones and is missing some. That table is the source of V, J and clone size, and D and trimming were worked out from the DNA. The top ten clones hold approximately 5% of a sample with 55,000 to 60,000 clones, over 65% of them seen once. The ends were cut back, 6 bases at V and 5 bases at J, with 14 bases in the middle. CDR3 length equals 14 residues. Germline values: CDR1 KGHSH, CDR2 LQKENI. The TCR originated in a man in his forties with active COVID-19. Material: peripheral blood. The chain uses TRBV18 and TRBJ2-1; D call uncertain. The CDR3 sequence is CASSQTVPNNEQFF. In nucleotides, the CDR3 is TGTGCCAGCTCTCAAACGGTCCCAAACAATGAGCAGTTCTTC.